This TCR beta chain was sequenced for a study of cytomegalovirus exposure and HLA in healthy donors (dated by TCRdb to about 2017). For context, the study as a whole: An earlier analysis of approximately 550 of the donors reported 250 to 300 Gb of sequence data and 120 million or so unique TCR beta sequences from 150 million to 200 million T cells. Every discovery cohort repertoire had been produced on one sequencing platform. The study profiled the T cell repertoires of hundreds of subjects by immunosequencing and related them to cytomegalovirus serostatus. The aim of the study was to test whether cataloging public T cell receptors could identify signatures of past pathogen exposure. Approximately 300 gigabases of sequencing data and around 80 million unique TCR sequences made up an early release that covered around 640 HLA-typed donors. In a later genetic analysis, genome-wide SNP genotypes for about 55% of the roughly 700 donors were used, and that subset was treated as a discovery cohort. Several DR-DQ haplotypes were handled as single units for association and clustering because linkage in the cohort was strong. Donor age, sex, ethnicity and CMV serostatus were compiled together with the repertoire data. The study combined high-throughput TCR immunosequencing, statistical association of individual TCRs with disease status, and machine learning to predict cytomegalovirus infection status. Both class I and class II loci were covered by HLA typing, at four-digit resolution. Among the approximately 430 genotyped donors, under 90% belonged to the genetic ancestry cluster associated with self-reported Caucasian donors. To study patterns of TCR occurrence, a later analysis re-analyzed previously published TCR beta repertoires from hundreds of donors and added high-resolution HLA genotyping. Rather than drawing on any new phenotypic data, the later analysis identified candidate immune exposures from TCR beta sequences and the way those sequences occurred across donors. Typing coverage differed by locus: A, B, C, DRB1 and DQB1 were typed in about 629-630 donors, DQA1 in 522, DPA1 in 600 to 610, and DPB1 in approximately 450. An earlier analysis of around 580 of the donors used high-throughput TCR beta sequencing to judge whether each TCR beta V gene segment behaved as functional or pseudogenic. A separate validation cohort of approximately 130 different subjects was used in addition to the 666-subject first cohort. Among a few hundred genotyped donors of the cohort, an average of around 240,000 unique TCR beta nucleotide sequences were sequenced per donor, roughly 20% of them non-productive. Paper-wide results and their limitations: According to a later analysis, parvovirus B19, influenza, CMV and Epstein-Barr virus appeared linked to several top co-occurrence clusters. Most CMV-associated TCR beta chains appeared to be HLA-restricted in a later analysis, and the HLA associations seemed to be driven largely by CMV exposure. CMV serostatus was the only immune exposure information available for the cohort. According to a later analysis, TCR association rates differed among HLA loci, with DRB1 alleles showing the most associated TCRs and HLA-C alleles showing the fewest. Seventeen rarely observed V segments, including chromosome 9 orphons, were excluded from the earlier analysis of several hundred of the donors because counts were too low. In this cohort, only TCR beta chains were sequenced, and detectable features were limited by the absence of alpha or paired-chain data. Because HLA typing was missing for some donors at each locus, association tests included only the typed subset. Compared with equally common non-associated chains, HLA-associated TCR beta chains in a later analysis were more clonally expanded and had lower generation probabilities. A further reported finding was that TCR beta sequences accurately predicted the HLA-A and HLA-B alleles for most subjects in the first cohort. When HLA alleles, especially DR and DQ, strongly co-occurred, TCR associations were difficult to assign to individual alleles. Sequencing depth was assumed to be roughly uniform across donors in the presence/absence analyses, though that assumption may not hold. It was suggested by the authors that the approach could potentially be generalized to other disease states and immunological phenotypes. In a later analysis, more than 15,000 TCR beta sequences were associated with specific HLA alleles at a false discovery rate of 0.05. A cluster of highly shared sequence variants was judged likely to represent a technical artifact of the sequencing pipeline. In an earlier analysis of roughly 500 of the donors, most TCR beta V segments appeared in productive rearrangements about 90% or about 30% of the time, broadly matching IMGT annotations. In vitro tests confirmed that a few of the cytomegalovirus-associated TCR beta chains recognize cytomegalovirus antigens. Most TCR sequences were observed very rarely across donors, whereas some public TCRs were present in many individuals. Some IMGT-functional V segments, including TRBV6-2 and TRBV6-3, could not be told apart with the 87-base-pair reads, so those segments were excluded. According to a later genetic analysis, donors in an Asian-associated ancestry cluster had fewer N-insertions in productive TCRs than the approximately 630-donor mean. A later genetic analysis associated a missense DCLRE1C variant with V-gene and J-gene trimming of TCR beta chains, and an independent cohort replicated the association. The classifier was reported to diagnose cytomegalovirus status with high specificity and sensitivity in both the original cohort and the validation cohort. The study gave a list of under 200 TCR beta chains associated with cytomegalovirus. Linkage disequilibrium might explain the correlated functional status among segregating V segments, but an unknown experimental factor could not be excluded.

The cohort comprised fewer than 750 healthy bone marrow donors. At the time of sampling, every cohort member was nominally healthy, though immune exposures that went unrecorded were likely present. The donor was CMV seropositive and belonged to the group of 250 to 300 seropositive cohort members. Every donor gave a peripheral blood sample, and the peripheral blood mononuclear cells from that sample were used for TCR beta sequencing. The Qiagen DNeasy Blood Extraction Kit was used to extract genomic DNA from the blood cell samples. Concerning this clone: The target of this receptor is not known.

The CDR3 starts with the cysteine, ends with the phenylalanine, and has 16 residues. This entry keeps only the CDR3 DNA: 48 bases, framed from base 1. CDR1 GTSNPN and CDR2 SVGIG were looked up in the germline V gene (reference sequence). Germline trimming amounts to 1 base on V and 1 base on J, with 6 as the count of junction bases outside the gene matches. The library was built by means of the immunoSEQ multiplex PCR assay. For the multiplex PCR, a mixture combining 60 forward primers for TCR Vbeta segments and 13 reverse primers for TCR Jbeta segments was used. A multiplex PCR assay on genomic DNA amplified the CDR3 region of rearranged TCR beta genes. The Illumina HiSeq System was used to sequence the amplified TCR beta libraries as 87-base-pair reads. Regarding the original processing steps: Across the 670 or so repertoires, a later analysis counted 80 million or so unique TCR beta chains, roughly 11 million of which were shared by at least two donors. Raw reads were error-corrected and collapsed into unique sequences by a nearest-neighbor algorithm in which closely related sequences were merged to remove PCR and sequencing errors. Alignment of CDR3 sequences to IMGT reference sequences was used to assign V, D and J gene segments. For a sequence to be retained, a match of at least six nucleotides was required to both a V gene segment and a J gene segment. A rearrangement was called productive if the CDR3 had no stop codons and remained in frame with V and J, and every other rearrangement was called non-productive. CDR3 was defined by IMGT convention, running from the second conserved V-encoded cysteine to the conserved J-encoded phenylalanine. In an earlier analysis of approximately 590 of the donors, sequences lacking an unambiguous match to a single V gene segment were excluded. An earlier analysis of fewer than 750 of the donors classified V segments as functional when productive rearrangements were above 56.7% and as segregating when the standard deviation between donors was above 5%. A statistical classification framework was built to diagnose cytomegalovirus status from the catalog of TCR beta chain sequences. V and J gene assignment, in a later analysis, came from comparing TCR nucleotide sequences with IMGT/GENE-DB human TR gene sequences. A later analysis assigned CDR3 sequences and most-parsimonious VDJ recombination scenarios with the TCRdist pipeline. In a later analysis, each TCR beta chain was defined by its CDR3 amino acid sequence together with its V-gene family, and reads without a unique V-gene family were excluded. A later analysis removed 500 to 650 highly shared, low-generation-probability nucleotide sequences to deal with suspected cross-contamination and a sequencing artifact. In a later analysis, a clonal expansion index was calculated for each public chain from normalized within-repertoire ranks of inferred template counts. In a later analysis, generation probabilities were computed using a VDJ recombination model fitted to out-of-frame rearrangements, and the results were checked against IGoR. In a later analysis, hypergeometric tests were used to score TCR-TCR, TCR-HLA and TCR-CMV co-occurrence, with a repertoire-size bias correction applied to TCR pairs. To estimate false discovery rates, a later analysis permuted the HLA or CMV assignments 20 times. In a later analysis, co-occurring TCRs were grouped using DBSCAN, with TCRdist sequence similarity added in when clustering inside HLA-allele-positive subsets. Repertoires with fewer than 30,000 or more than 120,000 public chains, plus five repertoires with anomalous nucleotide sharing, were excluded from co-occurrence clustering. TCRdb holds this immuneACCESS table with in-frame rearrangements only. Some clones are missing; in checked studies, unresolved V genes explain under half, and the rest has no known cause. V and J calls and clone size are given by that table; D and trimming were obtained from the DNA. The table held for this sample gives 60,000 or so clones. Of the sample, approximately 10% falls within the top ten clones.

The clonotype comes from a middle-aged man in good health and CMV-seropositive. The sample comprised PBMCs. The chain is encoded by TRBV30 joined to TRBJ2-2; 7 middle bases align to TRBD1. The CDR3 reads CAWSAHRGMNTGELFF. The DNA sequence is given as TGTGCCTGGAGTGCCCACAGGGGCATGAACACCGGGGAGCTGTTTTTT.